This TCR beta chain was identified in a study of blood T cells in healthy people across ages. Findings of the study overall: Donor CMV status, an unknown factor, possibly confounded changes in expanded clonotypes.

Through a sample-barcoded 5' primer and a J-beta primer mix, a second PCR was run for roughly 7 to 12 cycles. Each of the cDNA molecules was tagged by a template-switch adaptor with 12 random nucleotides. In TCRdb, the 5' RACE reads were re-called with MiXCR into one record per CDR3 protein. Here the sample spans 380,000 or so distinct CDR3 sequences, about 52% being singletons. A note on this clonotype: Its antigen is not identified.

Donor samples were obtained from healthy Caucasian individuals from Russia, aged 6 to 90. The CDR3 sequence is 15 residues long. CDR1 and CDR2 from the germline V gene are ENHRY and SYGVKD. Trimming took off 0 bases at V and 3 bases at J, with 11 bases between the two ends. Sequenced input: blood. This TCR derives from a man aged 60-69 years in good health. The rearrangement uses TRBV10-3 and TRBJ1-2, with D possibly being TRBD1 (5 bases). CDR3 coding DNA: TGTGCCATCAGTGAGTCCCGGGGGACGGACTATGGCTACACCTTC. As protein: CAISESRGTDYGYTF.